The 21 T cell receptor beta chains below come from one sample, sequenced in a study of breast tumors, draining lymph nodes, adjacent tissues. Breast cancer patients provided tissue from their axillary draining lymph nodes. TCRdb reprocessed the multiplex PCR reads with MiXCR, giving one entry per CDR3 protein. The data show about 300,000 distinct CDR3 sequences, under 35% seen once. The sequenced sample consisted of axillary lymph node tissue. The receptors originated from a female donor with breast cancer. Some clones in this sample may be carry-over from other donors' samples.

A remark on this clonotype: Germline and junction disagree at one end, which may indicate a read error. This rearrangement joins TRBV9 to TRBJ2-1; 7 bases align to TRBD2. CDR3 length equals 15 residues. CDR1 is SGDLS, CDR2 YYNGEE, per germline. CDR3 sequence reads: CASSQLADLYNEHFF. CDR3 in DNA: TGTGCCAGCAGTCAGCTAGCGGACCTATACAATGAGCACTTCTTC.

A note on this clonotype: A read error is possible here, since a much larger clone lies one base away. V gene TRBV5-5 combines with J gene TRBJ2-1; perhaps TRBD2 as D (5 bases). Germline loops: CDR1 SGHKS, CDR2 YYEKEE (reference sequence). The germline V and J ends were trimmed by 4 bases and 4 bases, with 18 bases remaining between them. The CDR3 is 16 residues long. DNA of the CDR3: TGTGCCAGCAGCGCCAGTAGCGCGAGGAGGTACAATGAGCAGTTCTTC. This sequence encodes CASSASSARRYNEQFF.

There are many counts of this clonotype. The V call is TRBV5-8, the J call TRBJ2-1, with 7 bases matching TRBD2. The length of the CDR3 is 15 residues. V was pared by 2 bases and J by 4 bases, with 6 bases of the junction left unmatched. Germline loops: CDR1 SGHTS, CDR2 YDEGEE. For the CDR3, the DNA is TGTGCCAGCAGCTTCGGGGGGAGAGGGTACAATGAGCAGTTCTTC. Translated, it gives CASSFGGRGYNEQFF. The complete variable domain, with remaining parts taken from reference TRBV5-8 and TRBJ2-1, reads EAGVTQSPTHLIKTRGQQATLRCSPISGHTSVYWYQQALGLGLQFLLWYDEGEERNRGNFPPRFSGRQFPNYSSELNVNALELEDSALYLCASSFGGRGYNEQFFGPGTRLTVL.

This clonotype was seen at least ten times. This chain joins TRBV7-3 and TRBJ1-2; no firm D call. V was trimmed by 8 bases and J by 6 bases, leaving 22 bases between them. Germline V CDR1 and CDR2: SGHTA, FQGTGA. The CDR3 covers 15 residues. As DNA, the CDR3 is TGTGCCAGCGCTGGAGCCGGGAAGTGGCATAATGGCTACACCTTC. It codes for CASAGAGKWHNGYTF.

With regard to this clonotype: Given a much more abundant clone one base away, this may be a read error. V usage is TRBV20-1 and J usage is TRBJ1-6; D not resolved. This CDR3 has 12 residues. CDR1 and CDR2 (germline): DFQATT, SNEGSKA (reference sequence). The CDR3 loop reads CSAINGASPPHF. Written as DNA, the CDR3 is TGCAGTGCTATAAACGGTGCCTCACCCCCCCACTTT.

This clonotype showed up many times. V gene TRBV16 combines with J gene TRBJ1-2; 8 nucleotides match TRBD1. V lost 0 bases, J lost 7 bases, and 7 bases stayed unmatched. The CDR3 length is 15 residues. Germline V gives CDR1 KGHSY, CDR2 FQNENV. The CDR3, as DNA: TGTGCCAGCAGCCAATCGGACAGGGCATGGCCTGGCTACACCTTC. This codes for CASSQSDRAWPGYTF.

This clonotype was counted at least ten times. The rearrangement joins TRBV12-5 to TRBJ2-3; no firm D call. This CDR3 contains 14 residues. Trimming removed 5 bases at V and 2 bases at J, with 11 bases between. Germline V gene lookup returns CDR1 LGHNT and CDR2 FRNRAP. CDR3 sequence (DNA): TGTGCTAGTGGTAGTGGTGGGGACACAGATACGCAGTATTTT. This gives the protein CASGSGGDTDTQYF.

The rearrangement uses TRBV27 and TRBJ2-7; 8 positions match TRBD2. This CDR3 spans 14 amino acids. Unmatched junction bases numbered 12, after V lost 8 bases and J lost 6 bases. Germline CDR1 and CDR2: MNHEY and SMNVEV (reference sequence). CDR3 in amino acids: CASRGVAGFGEQYF. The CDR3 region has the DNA TGTGCCAGCCGTGGGGTAGCGGGATTCGGCGAGCAGTACTTC.

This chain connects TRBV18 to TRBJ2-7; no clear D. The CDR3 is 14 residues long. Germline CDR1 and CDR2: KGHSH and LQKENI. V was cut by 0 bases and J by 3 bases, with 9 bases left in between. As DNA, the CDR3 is TGTGCCAGCTCACCACCTAATCTCAACTACGAGCAGTACTTC. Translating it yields CASSPPNLNYEQYF. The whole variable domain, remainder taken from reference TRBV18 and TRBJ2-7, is NAGVMQNPRHLVRRRGQEARLRCSPMKGHSHVYWYRQLPEEGLKFMVYLQKENIIDESGMPKERFSAEFPKEGPSILRIQQVVRGDSAAYFCASSPPNLNYEQYFGPGTRLTVT.

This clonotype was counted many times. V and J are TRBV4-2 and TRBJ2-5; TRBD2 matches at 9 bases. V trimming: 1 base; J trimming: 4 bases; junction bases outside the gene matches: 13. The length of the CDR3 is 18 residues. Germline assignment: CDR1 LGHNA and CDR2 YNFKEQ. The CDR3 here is CASSQVSPSGIGLETQYF. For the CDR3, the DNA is TGTGCCAGCAGCCAAGTCAGCCCTAGCGGGATAGGTTTAGAGACCCAGTACTTC.

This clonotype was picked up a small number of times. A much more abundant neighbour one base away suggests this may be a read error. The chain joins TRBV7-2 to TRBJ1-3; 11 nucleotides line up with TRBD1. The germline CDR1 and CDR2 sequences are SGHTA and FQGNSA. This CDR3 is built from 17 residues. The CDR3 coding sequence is TGTGCCAGCAGCTTACAAAGGACAGGGGGCTTTGGAAACCCCATATATTTT. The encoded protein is CASSLQRTGGFGNPIYF.

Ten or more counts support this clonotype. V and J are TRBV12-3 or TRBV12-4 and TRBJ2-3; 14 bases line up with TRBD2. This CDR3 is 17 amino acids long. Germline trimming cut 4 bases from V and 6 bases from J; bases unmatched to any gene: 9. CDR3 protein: CASSSRLAGGPGDTQYF. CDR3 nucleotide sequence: TGTGCCAGCAGTTCACGACTAGCGGGAGGGCCGGGGGATACGCAGTATTTT.

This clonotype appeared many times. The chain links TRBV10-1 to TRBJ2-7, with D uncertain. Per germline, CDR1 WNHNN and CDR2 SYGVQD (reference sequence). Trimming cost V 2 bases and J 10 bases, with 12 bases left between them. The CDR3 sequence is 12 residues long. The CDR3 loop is CASSEVGYGQYF. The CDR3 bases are TGCGCCAGCAGTGAGGTGGGGTACGGACAGTACTTC.

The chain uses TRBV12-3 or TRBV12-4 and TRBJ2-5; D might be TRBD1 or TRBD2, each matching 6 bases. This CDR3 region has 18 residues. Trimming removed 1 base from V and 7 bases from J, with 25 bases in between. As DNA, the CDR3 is TGTGCCAGCAGTTTAGGACGTGGCAGGGGAGGATTCGATGGGACCCAGTACTTC. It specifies CASSLGRGRGGFDGTQYF.

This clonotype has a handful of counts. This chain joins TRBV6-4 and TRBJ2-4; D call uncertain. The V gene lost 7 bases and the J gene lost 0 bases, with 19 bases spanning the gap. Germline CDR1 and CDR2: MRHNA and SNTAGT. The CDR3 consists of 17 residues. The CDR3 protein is CASKKGPPMIAKNIQYF. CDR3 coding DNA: TGTGCCAGCAAAAAGGGTCCACCGATGATAGCCAAAAACATTCAGTACTTC.

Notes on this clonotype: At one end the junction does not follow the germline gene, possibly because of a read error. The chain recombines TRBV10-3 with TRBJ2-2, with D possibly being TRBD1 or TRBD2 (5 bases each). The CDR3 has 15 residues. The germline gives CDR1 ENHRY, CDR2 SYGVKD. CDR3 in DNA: TGTGCCATCAGTGGATCTCAGGTGGACATCGGGGAGCTGTTCTTT. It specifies CAISGSQVDIGELFF.

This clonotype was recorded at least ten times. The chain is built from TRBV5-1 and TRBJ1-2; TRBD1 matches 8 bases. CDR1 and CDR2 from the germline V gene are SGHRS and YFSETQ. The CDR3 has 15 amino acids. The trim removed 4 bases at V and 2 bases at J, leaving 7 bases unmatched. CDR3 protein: CASSPRTGRNYGYTF. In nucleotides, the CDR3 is TGCGCCAGCAGCCCGCGGACAGGGCGCAACTATGGCTACACCTTC.

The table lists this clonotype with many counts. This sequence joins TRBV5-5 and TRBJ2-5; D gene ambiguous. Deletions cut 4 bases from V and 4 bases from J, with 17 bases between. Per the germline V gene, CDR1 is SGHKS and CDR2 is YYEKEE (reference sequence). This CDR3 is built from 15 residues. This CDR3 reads CASSPNPVRGETQYF. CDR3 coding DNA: TGTGCCAGCAGCCCGAACCCGGTTAGAGGAGAGACCCAGTACTTC.

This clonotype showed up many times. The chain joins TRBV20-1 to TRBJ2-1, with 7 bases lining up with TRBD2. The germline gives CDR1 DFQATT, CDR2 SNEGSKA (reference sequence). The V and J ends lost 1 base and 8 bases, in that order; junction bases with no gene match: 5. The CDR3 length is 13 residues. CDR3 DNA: TGCAGTGCTAGAGCGGGAGGCGTCCATGAGCAGTTCTTC. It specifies CSARAGGVHEQFF.

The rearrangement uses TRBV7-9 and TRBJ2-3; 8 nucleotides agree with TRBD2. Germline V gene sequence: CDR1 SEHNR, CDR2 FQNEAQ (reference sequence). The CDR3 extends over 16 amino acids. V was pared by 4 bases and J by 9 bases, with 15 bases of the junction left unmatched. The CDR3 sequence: CASSYTTSGALGTQYF. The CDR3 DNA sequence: TGTGCCAGCAGCTACACAACTAGCGGTGCGTTGGGAACGCAGTATTTT.

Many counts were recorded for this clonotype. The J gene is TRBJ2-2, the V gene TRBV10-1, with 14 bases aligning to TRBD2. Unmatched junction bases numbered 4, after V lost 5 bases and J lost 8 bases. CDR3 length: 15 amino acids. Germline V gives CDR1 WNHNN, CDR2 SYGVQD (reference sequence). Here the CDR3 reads CASSPGLAGVGELFF. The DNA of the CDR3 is TGCGCCAGCAGTCCGGGACTAGCGGGAGTGGGGGAGCTGTTTTTT.